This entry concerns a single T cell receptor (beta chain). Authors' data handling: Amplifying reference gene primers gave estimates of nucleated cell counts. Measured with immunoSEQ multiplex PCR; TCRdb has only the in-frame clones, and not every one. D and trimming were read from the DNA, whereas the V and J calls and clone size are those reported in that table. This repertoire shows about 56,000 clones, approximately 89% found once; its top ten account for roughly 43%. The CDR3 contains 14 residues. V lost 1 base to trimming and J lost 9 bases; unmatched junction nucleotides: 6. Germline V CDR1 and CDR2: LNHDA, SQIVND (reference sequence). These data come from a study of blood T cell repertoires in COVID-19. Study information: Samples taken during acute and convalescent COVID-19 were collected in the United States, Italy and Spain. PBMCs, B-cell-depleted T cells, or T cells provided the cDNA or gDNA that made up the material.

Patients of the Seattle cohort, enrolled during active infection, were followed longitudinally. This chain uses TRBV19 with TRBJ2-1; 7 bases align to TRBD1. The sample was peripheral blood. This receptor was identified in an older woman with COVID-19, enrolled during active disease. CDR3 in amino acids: CASSIGTGSAEQFF. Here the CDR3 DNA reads TGTGCCAGTAGTATAGGGACAGGTAGCGCTGAGCAGTTCTTC.